The source of this T cell receptor beta chain is a study of cytomegalovirus exposure and HLA in healthy donors. Comments on this clone: The antigen is unknown.

The CDR3 contains 17 residues. Trimming left V 4 bases short and J 0 bases short, with 16 bases between. CDR1 SGHVS and CDR2 FNYEAQ come from the germline V gene. Sequencing was performed with immunoSEQ multiplex PCR; in TCRdb, only in-frame clones are kept and a portion is missing. The table shows 140,000 or so clones, with approximately 90% occurring only once. Points from the study as a whole: Reportedly, diagnosis of cytomegalovirus status by the classifier showed high specificity and sensitivity. The study labeled roughly 160 TCR beta chains cytomegalovirus-associated.

This chain connects TRBV7-6 to TRBJ2-1; D might be TRBD2 (6 bases). This clonotype was obtained from a woman in her twenties or thirties in good health and CMV-seropositive. What was sequenced was PBMCs. The CDR3 loop reads CASSSRTTSNSYNEQFF. CDR3 in DNA: TGTGCCAGCAGCTCCCGGACTACCAGCAACTCCTACAATGAGCAGTTCTTC.